The 15 T cell receptor beta chains reported below all come from one sample, sequenced in a study of blood T cell repertoires in COVID-19. Sequenced by immunoSEQ multiplex PCR; TCRdb stores in-frame clones only, minus some. The sample includes about 55,000 clones, 80% to 95% seen only once; the top ten take 14%. The sequenced sample consisted of peripheral blood. These receptor sequences come from a human donor with active COVID-19. The donor label of this sample is uncertain.

Only a few counts were recorded for this clone. The chain combines TRBV6-2 or TRBV6-3 with TRBJ2-7; perhaps TRBD1 as D (5 bases). The CDR3 sequence is 14 residues long. V shed 4 bases and J shed 0 bases, with 10 bases lying between them. Germline CDR1 is MNHEY and CDR2 is SVGEGT. CDR3 DNA sequence: TGTGCCAGCAGTTCCAGGGTGAGCTCCTACGAGCAGTACGTC. Translated: CASSSRVSSYEQYV.

This chain joins TRBV11-3 and TRBJ2-1; tentatively, D is TRBD1 (5 bases). Trimming left V 4 bases short and J 3 bases short, with 10 bases between. The CDR3 has 14 residues. Germline lookup yields CDR1 SGHNT and CDR2 YENEEA. The CDR3 region is CASSSDGHYNEQFF. Here the CDR3 DNA reads TGTGCCAGCAGCTCAGACGGACACTACAATGAGCAGTTCTTC.

The chain combines TRBV6-5 with TRBJ2-7; TRBD1 agrees at 9 bases. The CDR3 has 15 amino acids. V trimming: 6 bases; J trimming: 0 bases; junction bases outside the gene matches: 6. CDR1 and CDR2 (germline): MNHEY, SVGAGI. The CDR3 DNA reads TGTGCCAGCAGACCTACGACAGGGGGCTCCTACGAGCAGTACTTC. Residues: CASRPTTGGSYEQYF.

This sequence joins TRBV6-6 and TRBJ1-2, with TRBD1 as a possible D gene (6 bases). There are 12 residues in the CDR3. Germline values: CDR1 MNHNY, CDR2 SVGAGI (reference sequence). Deletions cut 5 bases from V and 10 bases from J, with 14 bases between. The DNA of the CDR3 is TGTGCCAGCAGTCCCGGGACATCCTTCTACACCTTC. Translation: CASSPGTSFYTF.

V is TRBV7-9 and J is TRBJ1-4, with TRBD1 identical over 8 bases. The CDR3 has 16 amino acids. After removal of 5 bases from V and 2 bases from J, the junction contained 7 bases not matched to a gene. From germline, CDR1 is SEHNR and CDR2 FQNEAQ (reference sequence). CDR3 DNA sequence: TGTGCCAGCAGCCGGACAGACAGGGGCACTAATGAAAAACTGTTTTTT. Translated: CASSRTDRGTNEKLFF.

This chain connects TRBV11-1 to TRBJ2-7; 12 positions agree with TRBD2. Germline V CDR1 and CDR2: SGHAT, FQDESV (reference sequence). V lost 5 bases and J lost 5; bases outside the gene matches: 10. CDR3 length: 16 residues. CDR3 loop: CASSAPGTSGYDEQYF. The CDR3 nucleotides read TGTGCCAGCAGCGCACCTGGGACTAGCGGGTACGACGAGCAGTACTTC.

A few counts support this clone. The chain recombines TRBV29-1 with TRBJ2-7; 10 nucleotides match TRBD1. V dropped 5 bases and J dropped 7; count of bases not matched to a gene: 8. The CDR3 is made up of 13 amino acids. Germline V gene data show CDR1 as SQVTM and CDR2 as ANQGSEA. This CDR3 reads CSVWGQGTWEQYV. The CDR3 DNA reads TGCAGCGTTTGGGGACAGGGGACCTGGGAGCAGTACGTC.

V is TRBV7-2 and J is TRBJ1-4; the D gene is possibly TRBD1 (6 bases). The CDR3 is made up of 15 amino acids. V was pared by 4 bases and J by 7 bases, with 16 bases between. Germline V gene data show CDR1 as SGHTA and CDR2 as FQGNSA. The CDR3 region is CASSWLGASSEKLFF. CDR3 DNA sequence: TGTGCCAGCAGCTGGCTGGGGGCCTCCAGTGAAAAACTGTTTTTT. Full variable domain (missing parts from reference TRBV7-2 and TRBJ1-4): GAGVSQSPSNKVTEKGKDVELRCDPISGHTALYWYRQSLGQGLEFLIYFQGNSAPDKSGLPSDRFSAERTGGSVSTLTIQRTQQEDSAVYLCASSWLGASSEKLFFGSGTQLSVL.

Points on this clone: Other DNA sequences in the same sample also yield this CDR3. J is TRBJ2-1 and V is TRBV28; 10 positions agree with TRBD2. There are 20 residues in the CDR3. CDR1 is MDHEN, CDR2 SYDVKM, per germline. Unmatched junction bases numbered 20, after V lost 2 bases and J lost 7 bases. The CDR3, as DNA: TGTGCCAGCAGTTTAAGGGCCCTCCGGCTAGCGGGGGACCACTGGAATGAGCAGTTCTTC. It translates to CASSLRALRLAGDHWNEQFF.

The J gene is TRBJ2-2, the V gene TRBV19; D may be TRBD2 (5 bases). The germline V gene encodes CDR1 LNHDA and CDR2 SQIVND (reference sequence). V lost 7 bases to trimming and J lost 1 base, with 13 bases between them. This CDR3 comprises 15 residues. CDR3 nucleotide sequence: TGTGCCAGTAAACTAGTAGGTCGGAACACCGGGGAGCTGTTTTTT. Translating it yields CASKLVGRNTGELFF.

The chain uses TRBV6-5 and TRBJ2-1; 11 nucleotides agree with TRBD2. V was clipped by 0 bases and J by 6 bases; unmatched bases: 4. The CDR3 length is 16 residues. Per germline, CDR1 MNHEY and CDR2 SVGAGI. CDR3 in DNA: TGTGCCAGCAGTTACTCTAGCGGGAGGGCGTTCAATGAGCAGTTCTTC. Translation: CASSYSSGRAFNEQFF.

The chain has TRBV29-1 and TRBJ2-1, with 13 bases aligning to TRBD2. CDR1 SQVTM and CDR2 ANQGSEA come from the germline V gene. CDR3 length equals 14 residues. Germline trimming cut 7 bases from V and 8 bases from J; bases unmatched to any gene: 8. The DNA of the CDR3 is TGCAGCGGGGGACTAGCGGGGTCGTGGGATGAGCAGTTCTTC. This encodes CSGGLAGSWDEQFF.

This rearrangement joins TRBV7-2 to TRBJ2-1, with 7 bases aligning to TRBD2. From germline, CDR1 is SGHTA and CDR2 FQGNSA. Trimming took 1 base from V and 6 from J; bases not matched to a gene: 9. The CDR3 spans 16 residues. The CDR3 coding sequence is TGTGCCAGCAGCTTAGTCCCCGGGACTACATTCAATGAGCAGTTCTTC. Translated: CASSLVPGTTFNEQFF.

As DNA, the CDR3 is TGCAGCGCCTCGGGACAGGGGAACTATGGCTACACCTTC. Its translation is CSASGQGNYGYTF. The rearrangement links TRBV29-1 to TRBJ1-2; 10 bases align to TRBD1. Trimming at V came to 7 bases and at J to 2 bases, leaving 4 bases not matched to a gene. CDR1 is SQVTM and CDR2 is ANQGSEA in the germline V gene. The CDR3 spans 13 residues.

The rearrangement uses TRBV5-1 and TRBJ1-5, with TRBD1 identical over 7 bases. Germline V lookup: CDR1 SGHRS, CDR2 YFSETQ. V was clipped by 2 bases and J by 4 bases; unmatched bases: 6. The CDR3 spans 15 residues. The CDR3 nucleotides are TGCGCCAGCAGCTTTTTCCAGGGGGTTAATCAGCCCCAGCATTTT. Encoded protein: CASSFFQGVNQPQHF.